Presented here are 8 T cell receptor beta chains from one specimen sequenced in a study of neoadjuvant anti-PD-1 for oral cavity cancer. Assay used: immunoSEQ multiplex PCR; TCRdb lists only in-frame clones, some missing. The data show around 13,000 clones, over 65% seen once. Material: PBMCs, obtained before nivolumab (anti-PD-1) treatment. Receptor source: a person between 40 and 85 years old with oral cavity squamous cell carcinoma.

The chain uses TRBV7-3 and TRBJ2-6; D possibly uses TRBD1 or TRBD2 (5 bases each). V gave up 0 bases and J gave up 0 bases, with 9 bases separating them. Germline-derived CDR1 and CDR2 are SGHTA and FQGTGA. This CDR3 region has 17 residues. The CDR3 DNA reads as TGTGCCAGCAGCTTAACGTCGGGACGCTCTGGGGCCAACGTCCTGACTTTC. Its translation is CASSLTSGRSGANVLTF.

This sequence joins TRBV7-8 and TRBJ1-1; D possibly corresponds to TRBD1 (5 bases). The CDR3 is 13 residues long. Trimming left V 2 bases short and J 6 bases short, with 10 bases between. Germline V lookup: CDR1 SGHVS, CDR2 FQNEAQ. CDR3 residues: CASSLRRGPEAFF. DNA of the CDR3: TGTGCCAGCAGCTTAAGAAGGGGACCTGAAGCTTTCTTT.

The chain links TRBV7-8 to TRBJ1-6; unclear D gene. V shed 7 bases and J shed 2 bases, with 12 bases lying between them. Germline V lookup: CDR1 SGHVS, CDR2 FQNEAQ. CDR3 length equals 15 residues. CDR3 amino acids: CASTLDGTYNSPLHF. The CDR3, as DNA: TGTGCCAGCACCCTCGATGGGACCTATAATTCACCCCTCCACTTT.

The CDR3 DNA is TGTGCCAGCAACCGGGCCCAGCGGGGCACTGAAGCTTTCTTT. Amino acids: CASNRAQRGTEAFF. The rearrangement joins TRBV6-1 to TRBJ1-1; the D is unclear. Germline CDR1 is MNHNS and CDR2 is SASEGT. This CDR3 contains 14 residues. Trimming took 7 bases from V and 4 from J, leaving 16 bases between them.

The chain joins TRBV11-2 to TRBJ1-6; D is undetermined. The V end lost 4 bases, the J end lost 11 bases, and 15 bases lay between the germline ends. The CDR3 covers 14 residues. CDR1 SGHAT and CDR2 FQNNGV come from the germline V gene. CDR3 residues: CASSWSDSETPLHF. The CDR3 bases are TGTGCCAGCAGCTGGAGTGACTCAGAGACACCCCTCCACTTT.

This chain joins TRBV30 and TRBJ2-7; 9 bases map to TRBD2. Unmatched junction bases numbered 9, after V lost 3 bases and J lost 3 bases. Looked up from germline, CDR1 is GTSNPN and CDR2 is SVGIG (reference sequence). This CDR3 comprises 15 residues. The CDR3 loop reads CAWSPLAGAHYEQYF. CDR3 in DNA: TGTGCCTGGAGCCCCTTAGCGGGAGCGCACTACGAGCAGTACTTC.

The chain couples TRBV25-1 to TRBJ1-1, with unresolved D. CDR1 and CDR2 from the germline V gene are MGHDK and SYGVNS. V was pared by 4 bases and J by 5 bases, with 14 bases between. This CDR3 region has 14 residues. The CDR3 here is CASSAPVLGTEAFF. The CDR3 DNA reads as TGTGCCAGCAGTGCGCCAGTCCTAGGGACTGAAGCTTTCTTT.

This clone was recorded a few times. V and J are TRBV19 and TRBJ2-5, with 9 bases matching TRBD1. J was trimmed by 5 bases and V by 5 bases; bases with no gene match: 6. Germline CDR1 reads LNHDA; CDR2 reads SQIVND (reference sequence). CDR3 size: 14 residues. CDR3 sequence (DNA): TGTGCCAGTAGTGCAACAGGGGGCTGGGAGACCCAGTACTTC. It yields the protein CASSATGGWETQYF.